One T cell receptor (beta chain) is described in this entry. Its target is unknown. The same CDR3 is also encoded by other DNA sequences in this sample. These data belong to a study of PD-1 blockade in classical Hodgkin lymphoma. The study's findings and limits: A significant rise in TCR diversity was seen by C4D1 for CD4+ cells but not for CD8+ cells. Complete responders' diversity at baseline resembled that of newly diagnosed patients. Reported findings placed baseline TCR diversity lower in newly diagnosed patients (compared with healthy donors).

There are 12 residues in the CDR3. Germline CDR1 reads SNHLY; CDR2 reads FYNNEI. With 3 bases removed from V and 6 bases from J, the gap between germline ends came to 8 bases. Produced via immunoSEQ multiplex PCR; TCRdb's table is partial and in-frame only. The repertoire holds 30,000 to 40,000 clones, roughly four fifths seen once, with around 30% in the top ten. The patients all showed relapse after autologous stem cell transplantation, while their brentuximab vedotin exposure varied. Patients reached a best response of complete response, partial response or progressive disease. The sample in question was peripheral blood mononuclear cells (PBMCs), obtained at baseline. The V call is TRBV2, the J call TRBJ1-2, with D possibly TRBD1 on 5 matching bases. This receptor was taken from a human donor with classical Hodgkin lymphoma. The CDR3 DNA reads as TGTGCCAGCAGTGAGGGGGGGGATGGCTACACCTTC. This translates into CASSEGGDGYTF.